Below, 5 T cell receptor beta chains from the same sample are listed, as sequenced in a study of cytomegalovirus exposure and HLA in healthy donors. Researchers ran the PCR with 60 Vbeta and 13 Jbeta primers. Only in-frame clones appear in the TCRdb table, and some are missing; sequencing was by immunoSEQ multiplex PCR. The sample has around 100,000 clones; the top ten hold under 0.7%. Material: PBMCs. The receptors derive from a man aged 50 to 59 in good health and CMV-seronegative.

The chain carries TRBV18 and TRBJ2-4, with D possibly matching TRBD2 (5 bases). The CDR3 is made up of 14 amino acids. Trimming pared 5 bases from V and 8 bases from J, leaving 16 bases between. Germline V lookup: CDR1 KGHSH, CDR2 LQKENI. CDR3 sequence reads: CASSSSSKEDIQYF. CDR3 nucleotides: TGTGCCAGCTCATCCAGTTCAAAGGAGGACATTCAGTACTTC.

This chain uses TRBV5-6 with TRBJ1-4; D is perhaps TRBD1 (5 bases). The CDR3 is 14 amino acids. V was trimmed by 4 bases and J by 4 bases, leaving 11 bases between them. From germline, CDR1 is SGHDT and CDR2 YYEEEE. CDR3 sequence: CASSVTGVNEKLFF. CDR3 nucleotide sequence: TGTGCCAGCAGCGTTACAGGAGTTAATGAAAAACTGTTTTTT.

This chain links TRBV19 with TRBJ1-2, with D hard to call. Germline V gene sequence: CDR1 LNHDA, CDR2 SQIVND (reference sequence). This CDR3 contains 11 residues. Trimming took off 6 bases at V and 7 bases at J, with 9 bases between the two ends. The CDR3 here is CASSQHGGYTF. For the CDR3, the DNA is TGTGCCAGTAGCCAACATGGTGGCTACACCTTC.

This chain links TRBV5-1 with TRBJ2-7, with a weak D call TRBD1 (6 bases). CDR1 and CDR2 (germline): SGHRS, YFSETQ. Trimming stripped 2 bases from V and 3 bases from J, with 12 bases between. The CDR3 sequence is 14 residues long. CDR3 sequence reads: CASSFVTGGYEQYF. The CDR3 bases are TGCGCCAGCAGCTTCGTGACAGGCGGCTACGAGCAGTACTTC.

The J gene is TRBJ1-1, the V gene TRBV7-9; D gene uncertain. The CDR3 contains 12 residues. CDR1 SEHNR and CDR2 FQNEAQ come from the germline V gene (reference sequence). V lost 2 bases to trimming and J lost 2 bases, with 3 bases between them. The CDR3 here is CASSLSNTEAFF. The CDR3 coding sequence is TGTGCCAGCAGCTTATCTAACACTGAAGCTTTCTTT.